These 21 T cell receptor beta chains share one sample of origin, sequenced in a study of technical replicates of blood from several donors. Sequenced by immunoSEQ multiplex PCR; TCRdb stores in-frame clones only, minus some. Of roughly 81,000 clones listed, 80% to 90% are singletons. Sequencing was done on a sample of PBMCs. These receptors came from a human donor in good health. Some clones in this sample may be carry-over from other donors' samples.

The chain has TRBV7-6 and TRBJ1-1; 11 bases agree with TRBD1. This CDR3 has 20 amino acids. After removal of 5 bases from V and 3 bases from J, the junction contained 20 bases not matched to a gene. Germline V lookup: CDR1 SGHVS, CDR2 FNYEAQ. CDR3 nucleotides: TGTGCCAGCAGCCCACGGGGACAGGGGGAACTTGGAAATAGGGACACTGAAGCTTTCTTT. Residues: CASSPRGQGELGNRDTEAFF.

This chain joins TRBV28 and TRBJ1-5; D call uncertain. Germline CDR1 and CDR2: MDHEN and SYDVKM. The CDR3 is made up of 12 amino acids. Trimming stripped 5 bases from V and 6 bases from J, with 8 bases between. The CDR3 loop is CASSTPGQPQHF. CDR3 nucleotide sequence: TGTGCCAGCAGTACTCCGGGTCAGCCCCAGCATTTT.

The gene calls are TRBV5-6 and TRBJ1-2; the match to TRBD1 covers 11 bases. CDR3 length: 15 amino acids. J gave up 5 bases and V 1 base, and 4 bases lay outside the gene matches. Germline CDR1 reads SGHDT; CDR2 reads YYEEEE. CDR3: CASSLTGTGGYGYTF. The CDR3 nucleotides are TGTGCCAGCAGCTTGACCGGGACAGGGGGGTATGGCTACACCTTC.

This clone has only a few counts. V is TRBV9 and J is TRBJ2-1, with 8 bases lining up with TRBD2. In germline, CDR1 is SGDLS, CDR2 YYNGEE. The CDR3 sequence is 14 residues long. Trimming removed 8 bases from V and 0 bases from J; junction bases left unmatched: 4. Here the CDR3 DNA reads TGTGCCAGTGATAGCGGGGTCTCCTACAATGAGCAGTTCTTC. This translates into CASDSGVSYNEQFF.

The chain uses TRBV10-3 and TRBJ2-7; 10 bases line up with TRBD1. The CDR3 totals 15 residues. Per the germline V gene, CDR1 is ENHRY and CDR2 is SYGVKD. V gave up 6 bases and J gave up 2 bases; unmatched junction bases: 7. The CDR3 reads CAISVGTGDAYEQYF. The CDR3 region has the DNA TGTGCCATCAGCGTAGGGACAGGGGATGCCTACGAGCAGTACTTC.

This chain uses TRBV6-5 with TRBJ2-2, with unresolved D. Germline V lookup: CDR1 MNHEY, CDR2 SVGAGI. Trimming removed 5 bases at V and 1 base at J, with 8 bases between. The CDR3 loop spans 14 amino acids. CDR3 in amino acids: CASSLGRNTGELFF. CDR3 nucleotide sequence: TGTGCCAGCAGTCTAGGAAGGAACACCGGGGAGCTGTTTTTT.

Of note for this clone: This sample also contains other DNA sequences that code for the same CDR3. This chain connects TRBV29-1 to TRBJ1-1; TRBD1 might be the D (5 bases). Germline CDR1 reads SQVTM; CDR2 reads ANQGSEA. Deletions cut 8 bases from V and 4 bases from J, with 14 bases between. The CDR3 totals 12 residues. This CDR3 reads CSSSPGFTEAFF. CDR3 in DNA: TGCAGCTCGTCGCCAGGGTTCACTGAAGCTTTCTTT.

This clone was recorded a few times. This chain links TRBV10-3 with TRBJ1-1, with TRBD1 identical over 8 bases. The CDR3 consists of 15 residues. V was pared by 8 bases and J by 1 base, with 9 bases of the junction left unmatched. Germline-derived CDR1 and CDR2 are ENHRY and SYGVKD. This chain's CDR3 is CAIRTGTLRNTEAFF. The CDR3 coding sequence is TGTGCCATCCGGACAGGGACCTTGAGGAACACTGAAGCTTTCTTT.

The gene calls are TRBV7-9 and TRBJ2-7; perhaps TRBD1 as D (6 bases). CDR1 and CDR2 from the germline V gene are SEHNR and FQNEAQ (reference sequence). This CDR3 region has 14 residues. Trimming took 8 bases from V and 2 from J, leaving 16 bases between them. The DNA for the CDR3 is TGTGCCAGCGGGGGCTGGGACGGGACCTACGAGCAGTACTTC. It specifies CASGGWDGTYEQYF. Looking up the rest from reference TRBV7-9 and TRBJ2-7 gives the full variable domain: DTGVSQNPRHKITKRGQNVTFRCDPISEHNRLYWYRQTLGQGPEFLTYFQNEAQLEKSRLLSDRFSAERPKGSFSTLEIQRTEQGDSAMYLCASGGWDGTYEQYFGPGTRLTVT.

V usage is TRBV7-2 and J usage is TRBJ2-3; 8 bases fit TRBD1. CDR1 and CDR2 from the germline V gene are SGHTA and FQGNSA. There are 16 residues in the CDR3. V was pared by 5 bases and J by 4 bases, with 11 bases of the junction left unmatched. The CDR3 DNA follows: TGTGCCAGCAGCCTACGCGGCAGGGGGCCCGCAGATACGCAGTATTTT. It translates to CASSLRGRGPADTQYF.

The V gene is TRBV11-1, the J gene TRBJ2-7, with D possibly being TRBD1 (5 bases). The V end was cut by 1 base, the J end by 2 bases, with 9 bases between. Germline V CDR1 and CDR2: SGHAT, FQDESV (reference sequence). The CDR3 sequence is 14 residues long. CDR3 sequence (DNA): TGTGCCAGCAGCTTAGTCCCAGGGCCCTACGAGCAGTACTTC. Amino acids: CASSLVPGPYEQYF.

The gene calls are TRBV27 and TRBJ2-1; D perhaps matches TRBD1 (6 bases). CDR3 length: 15 residues. The V and J ends lost 3 bases and 4 bases respectively, with 13 bases between them. CDR1 and CDR2 from the germline V gene are MNHEY and SMNVEV (reference sequence). CDR3 nucleotide sequence: TGTGCCAGCAGTTTCGACAGGCCTATGTACAATGAGCAGTTCTTC. Encoded protein: CASSFDRPMYNEQFF.

The V gene is TRBV5-8, the J gene TRBJ1-1; D not certain. V lost 1 base and J 10 bases, leaving 14 bases between the germline ends. This CDR3 has 13 residues. Germline assignment: CDR1 SGHTS and CDR2 YDEGEE. CDR3 nucleotides: TGTGCCAGCAGCTTGCGAGGTTCACCGGGAGCTTTCTTT. Translating gives CASSLRGSPGAFF.

The CDR3 DNA reads TGTGCCAGCAGCGTCACTAGCGGGGGGTCCCAAGAGACCCAGTACTTC. It is translated as CASSVTSGGSQETQYF. V usage is TRBV9 and J usage is TRBJ2-5, with TRBD2 matching over 12 bases. The CDR3 extends over 16 amino acids. CDR1 is SGDLS, CDR2 YYNGEE, per germline. The J segment lost 1 base and the V segment lost 2 bases, leaving 3 bases of the junction unmatched.

This chain uses TRBV5-1 with TRBJ2-3; D might be TRBD2 (7 bases). The CDR3 runs to 16 residues. V was trimmed by 3 bases and J by 2 bases, leaving 16 bases between them. Germline CDR1 reads SGHRS; CDR2 reads YFSETQ. The CDR3 DNA reads as TGCGCCAGCAGCTGGTGGGGGGGGCGTTTCACAGATACGCAGTATTTT. Protein product: CASSWWGGRFTDTQYF.

V and J are TRBV29-1 and TRBJ1-2; TRBD1 agrees at 7 bases. Germline values: CDR1 SQVTM, CDR2 ANQGSEA. This CDR3 comprises 12 residues. The junction had 3 bases not matched to a gene; V was cut back by 4 bases and J by 4 bases. The CDR3 sequence: CSVGQGAYGYTF. As DNA, the CDR3 is TGCAGCGTTGGACAGGGAGCCTATGGCTACACCTTC. The whole variable domain, filled in from reference TRBV29-1 and TRBJ1-2, reads SAVISQKPSRDICQRGTSLTIQCQVDSQVTMMFWYRQQPGQSLTLIATANQGSEATYESGFVIDKFPISRPNLTFSTLTVSNMSPEDSSIYLCSVGQGAYGYTFGSGTRLTVV.

The chain is built from TRBV5-1 and TRBJ2-5; D is possibly TRBD1 (6 bases). CDR3 length: 14 amino acids. Germline-derived CDR1 and CDR2 are SGHRS and YFSETQ. Trimming removed 3 bases from V and 2 bases from J, with 11 bases in between. In DNA form, the CDR3 reads TGCGCCAGCAGCTCGGGACACGGACAAGAGACCCAGTACTTC. Translation gives CASSSGHGQETQYF.

The chain couples TRBV6-9 to TRBJ1-5; 7 nucleotides match TRBD1. There are 19 residues in the CDR3. The V gene's germline CDR1 is MNHGY and CDR2 SVAAGI. Germline trimming cut 3 bases from V and 3 bases from J; bases unmatched to any gene: 17. CDR3 sequence: CASSYPPTRDSGFNQPQHF. Here the CDR3 DNA reads TGTGCCAGCAGTTACCCCCCTACCCGGGACAGTGGGTTCAATCAGCCCCAGCATTTT.

The chain has TRBV7-3 and TRBJ2-1; D possibly corresponds to TRBD2 (6 bases). Per the germline V gene, CDR1 is SGHTA and CDR2 is FQGTGA. This CDR3 contains 13 residues. With 4 bases removed from V and 8 bases from J, the gap between germline ends came to 12 bases. The CDR3 reads CASSSTPSDEQFF. The DNA of the CDR3 is TGTGCCAGCAGCTCAACTCCTAGCGATGAGCAGTTCTTC.

V usage is TRBV7-6 and J usage is TRBJ2-1; 9 bases map to TRBD1. CDR1 and CDR2 (germline): SGHVS, FNYEAQ. The CDR3 runs 15 residues. V shed 5 bases and J 2 bases; nucleotides not matched to a gene: 4. The CDR3, as DNA: TGTGCCAGCAGCACGGACAGGGGCGCCTACAATGAGCAGTTCTTC. Translating it yields CASSTDRGAYNEQFF.

The gene calls are TRBV7-9 and TRBJ2-1; TRBD1 aligns across 7 bases. Germline V gives CDR1 SEHNR, CDR2 FQNEAQ (reference sequence). The CDR3 spans 15 residues. V trimming: 6 bases; J trimming: 4 bases; junction bases outside the gene matches: 9. The CDR3 DNA reads TGTGCCAGCAGTAACCCGCAGGGGGTTTACAATGAGCAGTTCTTC. This codes for CASSNPQGVYNEQFF.